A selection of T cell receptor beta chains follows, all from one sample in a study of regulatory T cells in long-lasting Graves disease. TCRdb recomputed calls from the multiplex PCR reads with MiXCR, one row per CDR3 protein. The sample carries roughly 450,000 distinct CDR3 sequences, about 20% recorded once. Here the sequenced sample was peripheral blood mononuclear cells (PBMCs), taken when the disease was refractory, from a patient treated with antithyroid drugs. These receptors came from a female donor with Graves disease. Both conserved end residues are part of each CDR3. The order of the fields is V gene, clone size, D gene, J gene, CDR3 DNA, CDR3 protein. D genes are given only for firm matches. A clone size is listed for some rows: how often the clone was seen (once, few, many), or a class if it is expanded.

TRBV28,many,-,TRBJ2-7,TGTGCCAGCTCGATGTTTGGGGGGAACTACGAGCAGTACTTC,CASSMFGGNYEQYF
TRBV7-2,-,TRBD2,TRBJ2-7,TGTGCCAGCAGTCCCTGGAGCGGGAGCTCCTACGAGCAGTACTTC,CASSPWSGSSYEQYF
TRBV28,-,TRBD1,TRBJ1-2,TGTGCCAGCAGTTTAATTAGACAGGGGGTCTATGGCTACACCTTC,CASSLIRQGVYGYTF
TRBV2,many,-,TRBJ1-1,TGTGCCAGCAGGGGACAAGTGAACACTGAAGCTTTCTTT,CASRGQVNTEAFF
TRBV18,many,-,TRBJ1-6,TGTGCCAGCTCACCAGGGACGGAATCACCCCTCCACTTT,CASSPGTESPLHF
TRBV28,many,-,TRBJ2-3,TGTGCCAGCAGTTCACTCGGGGGCCTTAGCACAGATACGCAGTATTTT,CASSSLGGLSTDTQYF
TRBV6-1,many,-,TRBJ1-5,TGTGCCAGCAGTGTAAGGGATCAGCCCCAGCATTTT,CASSVRDQPQHF
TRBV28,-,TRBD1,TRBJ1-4,TGTGCCAGCAGCCCCCTGGGACAGGGAAATGAAAAACTGTTTTTT,CASSPLGQGNEKLFF
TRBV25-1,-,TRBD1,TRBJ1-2,TGTGCCAGCATTGGTGAGACAGGGAGTGAGGGCTATGGCTACACCTTC,CASIGETGSEGYGYTF
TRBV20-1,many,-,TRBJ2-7,TGCAGTGCTAGACAGGGGAGCTACGAGCAGTACTTC,CSARQGSYEQYF
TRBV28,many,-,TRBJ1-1,TGTGCCAGCAACCCCACCCCAGGAACTGAAGCTTTCTTT,CASNPTPGTEAFF
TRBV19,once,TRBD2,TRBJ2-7,TGTGCCAGTAGTACACGGGGGACTAGCCACTACCACTTC,CASSTRGTSHYHF
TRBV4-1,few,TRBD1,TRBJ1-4,TGCGCCAGCAGCCCACAGGGGGCTGGAGCTAATGAAAAACTGTTTTTT,CASSPQGAGANEKLFF
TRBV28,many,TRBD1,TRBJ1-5,TGTGCCAGCAGCAAAGGCCCCTTGACAGGGTTGGGTCAGCCCCAGCATTTT,CASSKGPLTGLGQPQHF
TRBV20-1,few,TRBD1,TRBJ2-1,TGCAGCGGGGACCGGGACAGGGGCATCATTGGGGACAATGAGCAGTTCTTC,CSGDRDRGIIGDNEQFF
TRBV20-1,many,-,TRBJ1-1,TGCAGTGCTATGGGGACTGCGAACACTGAAGCTTTCTTT,CSAMGTANTEAFF
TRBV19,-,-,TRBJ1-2,TGTGCCAGTAGTAGCGATACCCGCTATGGCTACACCTTC,CASSSDTRYGYTF
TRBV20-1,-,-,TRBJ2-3,TGCAGTGCTAGCCGGGGGACAGATACGCAGTATTTT,CSASRGTDTQYF
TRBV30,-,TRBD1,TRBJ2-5,TGTGCCGCACCCTCGGGACAGTACCAAGAGACCCAGTACTTC,CAAPSGQYQETQYF
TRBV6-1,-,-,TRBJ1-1,TGTGCCAGCGCGGGGGCTCCCGCCCCCATGAACACTGAAGCTTTCTTT,CASAGAPAPMNTEAFF
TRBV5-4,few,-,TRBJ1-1,TGTGCCAGCAGCTGGGGAACAGGGTACACTGAAGCTTTCTTT,CASSWGTGYTEAFF
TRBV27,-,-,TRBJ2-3,TGTGCCAGCAGTTTTCGTGGGATTACAGATACGCAGTATTTT,CASSFRGITDTQYF
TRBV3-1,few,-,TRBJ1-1,TGTGCCAGCAGCCACCTTTATGGGTTGAACACTGAAGCTTTCTTT,CASSHLYGLNTEAFF
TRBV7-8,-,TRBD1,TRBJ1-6,TGTGCCAGCAGTCGCGACAGGGGATCACCCCTCCACTTT,CASSRDRGSPLHF
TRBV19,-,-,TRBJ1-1,TGTGCCAGTAGTAACCAGGGGATGAACACTGAAGCTTTCTTT,CASSNQGMNTEAFF